What follows are 29 T cell receptor beta chains derived from one specimen sequenced in a study of identical twins (dated by TCRdb to between 2015 and 2016). Receptor amplification or capture employed 5' RACE. TCRdb records Illumina HiSeq 2000 as the sequencer. Through fastp at Q25 and MiXCR, TCRdb rebuilt clones from the public reads, retaining in-frame beta chains. Each record represents a unique CDR3 protein, reported with the most common genes and DNA among its rows. This sample is represented by over 200,000 distinct CDR3 sequences; 10% of them were singletons. The leading ten clones occupy more than 8% of the sample. The sequenced sample consisted of memory T cells sorted from blood. This specimen's cell subset or site label, per the study, means: CD45RO+ enriched T cells. These TCRs come from a man aged 45-65 years in good health.

The chain is built from TRBV18 and TRBJ1-2; D is unclear. Germline-derived CDR1 and CDR2 are KGHSH and LQKENI. There are 12 residues in the CDR3. Between the trimmed V and J ends, which lost 2 bases and 8 bases, there was a span of 9 bases. The CDR3: CASSPKSAGYTF. DNA for the CDR3: TGTGCCAGCTCACCAAAATCGGCGGGCTACACCTTC.

The V gene is TRBV20-1, the J gene TRBJ1-6; D gene uncertain. The V end lost 2 bases, the J end lost 11 bases, and 16 bases lay between the germline ends. CDR3 length: 14 amino acids. Germline CDR1 and CDR2: DFQATT and SNEGSKA (reference sequence). CDR3 DNA sequence: TGCAGTGCTAGACAGAAGGGTGTCTCCGCACCCCTCCACTTT. Encoded protein: CSARQKGVSAPLHF.

The CDR3: CASSYGDREGDEQYF. The CDR3 coding sequence is TGTGCCAGCAGTTACGGGGACAGGGAGGGGGACGAGCAGTACTTC. The chain carries TRBV6-5 and TRBJ2-7, with 9 bases fitting TRBD1. With V trimmed by 2 bases and J by 5 bases, 7 bases remained unmatched. The CDR3 spans 15 residues. CDR1 MNHEY and CDR2 SVGAGI come from the germline V gene.

This clonotype was seen at least ten times. The chain joins TRBV20-1 to TRBJ2-3; D ambiguous. V lost 1 base and J lost 4, with 9 bases in between. Germline-derived CDR1 and CDR2 are DFQATT and SNEGSKA (reference sequence). The CDR3 extends over 13 amino acids. CDR3 DNA sequence: TGCAGTGCTAGAGCCGAGAGCCCAGATACGCAGTATTTT. It codes for CSARAESPDTQYF.

This clonotype was seen many times. The gene calls are TRBV12-3 or TRBV12-4 and TRBJ2-7; D ambiguous. The length of the CDR3 is 13 residues. The germline V and J ends were trimmed by 2 bases and 2 bases, with 7 bases remaining between them. The CDR3 reads CASSLSRPYEQYF. In DNA, the CDR3 is TGTGCCAGCAGTTTATCCCGGCCCTACGAGCAGTACTTC.

As concerns this clonotype: Being one base from a much bigger clone, this may be a read error. V gene TRBV11-1 combines with J gene TRBJ2-2; 11 bases agree with TRBD2. Trimming cost V 5 bases and J 8 bases; bases outside gene matches: 16. The CDR3 has 18 amino acids. From germline, CDR1 is SGHAT and CDR2 FQDESV (reference sequence). CDR3 nucleotides: TGTGCCAGCAGCCGCTTGTGGGGGACTAGCGGAACCTCTGGGGAGCTGTTTTTT. Translation gives CASSRLWGTSGTSGELFF.

This clonotype was counted between two and nine times. This chain joins TRBV7-2 and TRBJ2-5; TRBD2 agrees at 12 bases. The germline V gene encodes CDR1 SGHTA and CDR2 FQGNSA. The CDR3 totals 14 residues. V was pared by 5 bases and J by 5 bases, with 3 bases of the junction left unmatched. The CDR3 is CASSRLAGVETQYF. DNA for the CDR3: TGTGCCAGCAGCAGACTAGCGGGGGTGGAGACCCAGTACTTC.

This clonotype came up a few times. CDR3 residues: CASSQDLLAGVYEQYF. CDR3 sequence (DNA): TGTGCCAGCAGCCAAGATCTACTAGCGGGAGTGTACGAGCAGTACTTC. V gene TRBV4-2 combines with J gene TRBJ2-7, with 11 bases fitting TRBD2. The CDR3 covers 16 residues. CDR1 and CDR2 from the germline V gene are LGHNA and YNFKEQ. The J segment lost 4 bases and the V segment lost 0 bases, leaving 5 bases of the junction unmatched.

This clonotype has a handful of counts. The rearrangement links TRBV9 to TRBJ2-7; 7 nucleotides align to TRBD1. The CDR3 contains 14 residues. V trimming: 3 bases; J trimming: 0 bases; junction bases outside the gene matches: 3. Germline lookup yields CDR1 SGDLS and CDR2 YYNGEE. The CDR3 DNA is TGTGCCAGCAGCGCCCGGGACAGCTCCTACGAGCAGTACTTC. Translation gives CASSARDSSYEQYF.

There are a few counts of this clonotype. The chain carries TRBV10-3 and TRBJ2-5; no reliable D call. Trimming cost V 0 bases and J 5 bases, with 4 bases left between them. Germline loops: CDR1 ENHRY, CDR2 SYGVKD. The CDR3 consists of 12 residues. This CDR3 reads CAISESGETQYF. In nucleotides, the CDR3 is TGTGCCATCAGTGAGTCCGGGGAGACCCAGTACTTC.

This clonotype was found many times. The rearrangement joins TRBV29-1 to TRBJ2-3; 7 bases map to TRBD2. Germline V CDR1 and CDR2: SQVTM, ANQGSEA. The CDR3 loop spans 18 amino acids. Losses at the gene ends were 1 base for V and 2 bases for J; bases not matched to a gene: 15. DNA for the CDR3: TGCAGCGTTGAAGGGAAGAACGATCTAGCGGCGACCACAGATACGCAGTATTTT. This encodes CSVEGKNDLAATTDTQYF.

V and J are TRBV20-1 and TRBJ1-5; D is uncertain. Trimming pared 3 bases from V and 0 bases from J, leaving 12 bases between. The CDR3 sequence is 15 residues long. Germline V gene sequence: CDR1 DFQATT, CDR2 SNEGSKA (reference sequence). The CDR3 here is CSASPGRYSNQPQHF. Written as DNA, the CDR3 is TGCAGTGCTAGTCCGGGCCGATATAGCAATCAGCCCCAGCATTTT.

This chain joins TRBV6-1 and TRBJ2-1, with 8 bases lining up with TRBD2. V was clipped by 6 bases and J by 2 bases; unmatched bases: 6. This CDR3 is built from 15 residues. Germline CDR1 and CDR2: MNHNS and SASEGT. The CDR3 nucleotides read TGTGCCAGCAGCGGGAGCGGGAGCCCCTACAATGAGCAGTTCTTC. It codes for CASSGSGSPYNEQFF.

The gene calls are TRBV7-2 and TRBJ2-3; no clear D gene. The CDR3 has 16 amino acids. The ends were cut back, 2 bases at V and 1 base at J, with 13 bases in the middle. Germline loops: CDR1 SGHTA, CDR2 FQGNSA. CDR3 protein: CASSLTSYAGTDTQYF. The CDR3 DNA follows: TGTGCCAGCAGCTTAACCTCTTACGCAGGCACAGATACGCAGTATTTT.

The rearrangement uses TRBV14 and TRBJ1-4, with D tentatively TRBD1 (5 bases). This CDR3 region has 13 residues. Germline V gene sequence: CDR1 SGHDN, CDR2 FVKESK. With 4 bases removed from V and 8 bases from J, the gap between germline ends came to 11 bases. The CDR3 DNA reads TGTGCCAGCAGCCGGGGACCACGGGAAAAACTGTTTTTT. Translated, it gives CASSRGPREKLFF.

This clonotype appeared many times. The chain recombines TRBV3-1 with TRBJ2-7; 9 bases line up with TRBD2. Looked up from germline, CDR1 is LGHDT and CDR2 is YNNKEL (reference sequence). V lost 4 bases, J lost 0 bases, and 13 bases stayed unmatched. The CDR3 length is 18 residues. The DNA of the CDR3 is TGTGCCAGCAGCCCACTGGGCAGCGGGGGGTCCAGCTCCTACGAGCAGTACTTC. Its protein product is CASSPLGSGGSSSYEQYF.

The V gene is TRBV14, the J gene TRBJ2-7; D might be TRBD1 (5 bases). The CDR3 consists of 15 residues. The germline V gene has CDR1 SGHDN and CDR2 FVKESK. The V end was cut by 0 bases, the J end by 6 bases, with 15 bases between. CDR3 residues: CASSQEYSGIGEQYF. DNA for the CDR3: TGTGCCAGCAGCCAAGAATATTCAGGGATCGGCGAGCAGTACTTC.

This clonotype has at least ten counts. The chain recombines TRBV10-3 with TRBJ1-1; D possibly corresponds to TRBD1 (5 bases). V dropped 1 base and J dropped 6 bases, with 12 bases sitting between them. CDR3 length: 14 residues. CDR1 and CDR2 from the germline V gene are ENHRY and SYGVKD. This chain's CDR3 is CAISEFGARAEAFF. In DNA, the CDR3 is TGTGCCATCAGTGAGTTCGGGGCAAGGGCTGAAGCTTTCTTT.

V and J are TRBV11-1 and TRBJ1-1, with no clear D. V gave up 2 bases and J gave up 1 base, with 11 bases separating them. The CDR3 sequence is 15 residues long. Germline V lookup: CDR1 SGHAT, CDR2 FQDESV (reference sequence). The CDR3 DNA is TGTGCCAGCAGCTTACAAGGGCTGGGGAACACTGAAGCTTTCTTT. Translated: CASSLQGLGNTEAFF.

This clonotype came up many times. The chain joins TRBV20-1 to TRBJ2-7, with TRBD1 as a possible D gene (6 bases). Trimming removed 6 bases from V and 9 bases from J, with 27 bases in between. The germline V gene has CDR1 DFQATT and CDR2 SNEGSKA (reference sequence). The CDR3 consists of 15 residues. As DNA, the CDR3 is TGCAGTGCCATCTCCTCCGGGACATCATTGGGTGCGCAGTACTTC. This encodes CSAISSGTSLGAQYF.

This clonotype has a count of ten or more. This chain links TRBV5-1 with TRBJ2-5, with 7 nucleotides matching TRBD1. Germline CDR1 and CDR2: SGHRS and YFSETQ. The CDR3 spans 12 residues. Trimming at V came to 5 bases and at J to 5 bases, leaving 3 bases not matched to a gene. The DNA for the CDR3 is TGCGCCAGCAGGACAGGGCAGGAGACCCAGTACTTC. Amino acids: CASRTGQETQYF.

This rearrangement joins TRBV9 to TRBJ2-5, with 12 bases aligning to TRBD2. V gave up 4 bases and J gave up 9 bases; unmatched junction bases: 7. This CDR3 region has 14 residues. The germline CDR1 and CDR2 sequences are SGDLS and YYNGEE. CDR3 region: CASSPRLAGESQYF. CDR3 DNA: TGTGCCAGCAGCCCGCGACTAGCGGGGGAGTCCCAGTACTTC.

There are many counts of this clonotype. V and J are TRBV3-1 and TRBJ2-5; TRBD2 matches 12 bases. The trim removed 2 bases at V and 1 base at J, leaving 5 bases unmatched. CDR1 LGHDT and CDR2 YNNKEL come from the germline V gene (reference sequence). CDR3 length: 17 amino acids. The CDR3 is CASSQPRTSGIQETQYF. The CDR3 DNA reads TGTGCCAGCAGCCAACCCCGGACTAGCGGGATCCAAGAGACCCAGTACTTC.

In this sample, this clonotype turned up a few times. The chain uses TRBV5-4 and TRBJ2-1; possibly TRBD2 for D (5 bases). The germline V gene has CDR1 SGHNT and CDR2 YYREEE (reference sequence). The ends were cut back, 4 bases at V and 8 bases at J, with 19 bases in the middle. The CDR3 contains 15 residues. CDR3 residues: CASSNGPPGSHEQFF. Written as DNA, the CDR3 is TGTGCCAGCAGCAACGGCCCACCTGGGAGCCATGAGCAGTTCTTC.

This clonotype was counted ten times or more. The V gene is TRBV20-1, the J gene TRBJ2-1; D may be TRBD1 or TRBD2 (6 bases each). The CDR3 consists of 15 residues. The germline V and J ends were trimmed by 5 bases and 9 bases, with 23 bases remaining between them. Germline V gene data show CDR1 as DFQATT and CDR2 as SNEGSKA (reference sequence). Here the CDR3 DNA reads TGCAGTGCTCCAGACGGGGGCGGCTGGGGTAGTGAGCAGTTCTTC. Encoded protein: CSAPDGGGWGSEQFF.

The chain couples TRBV18 to TRBJ2-5; D is uncertain. CDR3 length: 15 amino acids. V dropped 0 bases and J dropped 1 base, with 9 bases sitting between them. Germline V gene lookup returns CDR1 KGHSH and CDR2 LQKENI. In DNA, the CDR3 is TGTGCCAGCTCACCACCCGGAAGAGCCCAAGAGACCCAGTACTTC. As protein: CASSPPGRAQETQYF.

In this sample, this clonotype turned up a few times. The chain combines TRBV18 with TRBJ1-5; D gene uncertain. Per germline, CDR1 KGHSH and CDR2 LQKENI. V lost 3 bases and J 4 bases, leaving 13 bases between the germline ends. This CDR3 is built from 15 residues. The CDR3 spells CASSPDRSPNQPQHF. CDR3 coding DNA: TGTGCCAGCTCACCGGACCGATCCCCTAATCAGCCCCAGCATTTT.

By share of the sample, this clonotype is medium-sized. CDR3 bases: TGTGCCAGCAGCTTTGGCGTGAAGACTAGCGGGAGAAATACGCAGTATTTT. Its protein is CASSFGVKTSGRNTQYF. The rearrangement joins TRBV7-2 to TRBJ2-3, with 12 bases lining up with TRBD2. The CDR3 consists of 17 residues. The germline CDR1 and CDR2 sequences are SGHTA and FQGNSA. Unmatched junction bases numbered 11, after V lost 3 bases and J lost 7 bases.

This clonotype was observed at least ten times. The V gene is TRBV12-3 or TRBV12-4, the J gene TRBJ2-1; D is ambiguous. The CDR3 extends over 13 amino acids. With 1 base removed from V and 7 bases from J, the gap between germline ends came to 8 bases. CDR3 residues: CASSLVPPNEQFF. CDR3 sequence (DNA): TGTGCCAGCAGTTTAGTGCCTCCGAATGAGCAGTTCTTC.